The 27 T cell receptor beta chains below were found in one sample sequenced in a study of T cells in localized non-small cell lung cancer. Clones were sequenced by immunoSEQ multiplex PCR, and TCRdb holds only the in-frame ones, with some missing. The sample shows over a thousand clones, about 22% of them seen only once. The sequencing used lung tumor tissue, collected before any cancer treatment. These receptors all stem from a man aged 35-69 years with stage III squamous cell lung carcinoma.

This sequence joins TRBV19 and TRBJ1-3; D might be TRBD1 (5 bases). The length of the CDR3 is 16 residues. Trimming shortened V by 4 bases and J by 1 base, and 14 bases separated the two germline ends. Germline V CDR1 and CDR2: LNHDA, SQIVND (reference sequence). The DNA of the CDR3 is TGTGCCAGTAGTAGGGGACTCGTGTCTTCTGGAAACACCATATATTTT. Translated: CASSRGLVSSGNTIYF.

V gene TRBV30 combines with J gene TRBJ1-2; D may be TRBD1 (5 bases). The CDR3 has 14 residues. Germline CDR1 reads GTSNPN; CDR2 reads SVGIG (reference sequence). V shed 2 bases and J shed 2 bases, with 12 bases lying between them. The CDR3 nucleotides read TGTGCCTGGAGTCCCCAGGGACGGAACTATGGCTACACCTTC. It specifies CAWSPQGRNYGYTF.

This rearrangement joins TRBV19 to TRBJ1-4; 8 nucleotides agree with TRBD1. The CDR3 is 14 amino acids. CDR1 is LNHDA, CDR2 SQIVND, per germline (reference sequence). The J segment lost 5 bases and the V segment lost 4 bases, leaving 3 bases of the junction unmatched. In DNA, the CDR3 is TGTGCCAGTAGTAGGGGACAGGAGAATGAAAAACTGTTTTTT. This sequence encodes CASSRGQENEKLFF. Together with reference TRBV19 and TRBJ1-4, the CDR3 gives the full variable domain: DGGITQSPKYLFRKEGQNVTLSCEQNLNHDAMYWYRQDPGQGLRLIYYSQIVNDFQKGDIAEGYSVSREKKESFPLTVTSAQKNPTAFYLCASSRGQENEKLFFGSGTQLSVL.

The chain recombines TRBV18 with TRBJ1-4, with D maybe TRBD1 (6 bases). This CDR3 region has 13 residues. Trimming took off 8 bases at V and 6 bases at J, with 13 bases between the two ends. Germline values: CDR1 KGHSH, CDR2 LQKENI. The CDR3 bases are TGTGCCAGCGCCGGACAGACCTATGAAAAACTGTTTTTT. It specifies CASAGQTYEKLFF.

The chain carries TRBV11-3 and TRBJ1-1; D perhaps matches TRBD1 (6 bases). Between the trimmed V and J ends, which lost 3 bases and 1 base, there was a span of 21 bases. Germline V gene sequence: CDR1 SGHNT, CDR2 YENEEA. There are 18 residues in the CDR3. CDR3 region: CASSFQAFRGARNTEAFF. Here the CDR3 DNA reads TGTGCCAGCAGCTTTCAAGCCTTTCGGGGGGCTCGGAACACTGAAGCTTTCTTT.

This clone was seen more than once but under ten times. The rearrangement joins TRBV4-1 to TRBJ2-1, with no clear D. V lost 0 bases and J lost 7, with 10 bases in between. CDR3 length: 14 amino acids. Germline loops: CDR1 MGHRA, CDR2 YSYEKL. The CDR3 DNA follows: TGCGCCAGCAGCCAAGAGACCCCTAGAAATGAGCAGTTCTTC. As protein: CASSQETPRNEQFF.

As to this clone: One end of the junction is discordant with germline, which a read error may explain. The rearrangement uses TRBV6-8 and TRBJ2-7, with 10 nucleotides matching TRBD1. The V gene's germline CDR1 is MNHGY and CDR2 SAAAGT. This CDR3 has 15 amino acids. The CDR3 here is CAISGEGTGDDEQYF. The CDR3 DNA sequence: TGTGCCATCAGTGGGGAAGGGACAGGGGATGACGAGCAGTACTTC.

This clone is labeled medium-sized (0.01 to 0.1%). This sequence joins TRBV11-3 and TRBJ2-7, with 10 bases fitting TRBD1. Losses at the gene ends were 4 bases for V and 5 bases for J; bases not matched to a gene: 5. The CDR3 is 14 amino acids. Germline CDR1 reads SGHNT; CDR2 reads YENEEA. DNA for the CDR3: TGTGCCAGCAGCTCGACAGGGGGCCGGGACGAGCAGTACTTC. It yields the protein CASSSTGGRDEQYF.

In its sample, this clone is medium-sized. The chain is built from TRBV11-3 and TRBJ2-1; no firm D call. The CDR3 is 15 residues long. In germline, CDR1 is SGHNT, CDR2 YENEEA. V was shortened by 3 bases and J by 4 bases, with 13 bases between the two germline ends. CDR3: CASSFALTPYNEQFF. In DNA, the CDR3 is TGTGCCAGCAGCTTCGCCTTAACCCCGTACAATGAGCAGTTCTTC.

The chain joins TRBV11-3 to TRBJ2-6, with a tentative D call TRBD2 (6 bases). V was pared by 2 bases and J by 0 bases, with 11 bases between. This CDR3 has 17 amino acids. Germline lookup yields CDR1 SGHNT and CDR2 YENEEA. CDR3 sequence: CASSLTRRDSGANVLTF. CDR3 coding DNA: TGTGCCAGCAGCTTAACCCGGAGGGACTCTGGGGCCAACGTCCTGACTTTC.

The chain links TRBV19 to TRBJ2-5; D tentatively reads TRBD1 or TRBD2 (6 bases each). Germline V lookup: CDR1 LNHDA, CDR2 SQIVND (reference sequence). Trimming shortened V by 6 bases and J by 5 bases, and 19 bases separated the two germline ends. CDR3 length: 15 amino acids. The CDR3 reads CASRARSGGLETQYF. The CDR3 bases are TGTGCCAGTAGGGCCAGGTCTGGGGGGCTTGAGACCCAGTACTTC.

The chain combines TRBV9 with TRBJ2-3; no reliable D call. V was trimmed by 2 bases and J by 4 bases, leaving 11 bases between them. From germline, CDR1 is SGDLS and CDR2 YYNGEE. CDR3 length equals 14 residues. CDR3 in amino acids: CASSVLVNPDTQYF. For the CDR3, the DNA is TGTGCCAGCAGCGTTCTAGTGAACCCAGATACGCAGTATTTT.

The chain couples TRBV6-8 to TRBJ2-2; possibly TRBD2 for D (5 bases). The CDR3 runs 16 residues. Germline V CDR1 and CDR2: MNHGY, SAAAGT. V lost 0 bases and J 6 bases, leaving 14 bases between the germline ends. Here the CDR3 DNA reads TGTGCCAGCAGTTACTCGTTCTCGCGGGCGGCCGGGGAGCTGTTTTTT. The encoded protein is CASSYSFSRAAGELFF.

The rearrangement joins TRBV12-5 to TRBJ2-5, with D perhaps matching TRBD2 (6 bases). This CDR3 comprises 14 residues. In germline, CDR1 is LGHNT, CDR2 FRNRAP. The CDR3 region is CASNTPEGQETQYF. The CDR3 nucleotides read TGTGCCAGCAATACCCCGGAGGGCCAAGAGACCCAGTACTTC.

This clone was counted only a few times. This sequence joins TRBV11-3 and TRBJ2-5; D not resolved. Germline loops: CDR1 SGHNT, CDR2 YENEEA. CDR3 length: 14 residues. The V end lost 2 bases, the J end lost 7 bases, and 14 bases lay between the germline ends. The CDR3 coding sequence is TGTGCCAGCAGCTTATCTAGGACCGCAGGGACCCAGTACTTC. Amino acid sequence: CASSLSRTAGTQYF.

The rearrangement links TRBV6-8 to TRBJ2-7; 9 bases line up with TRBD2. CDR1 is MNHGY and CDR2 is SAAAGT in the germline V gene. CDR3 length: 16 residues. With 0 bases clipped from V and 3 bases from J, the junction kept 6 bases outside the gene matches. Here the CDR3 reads CASSYSAGGPFYEQYF. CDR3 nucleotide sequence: TGTGCCAGCAGTTACTCGGCGGGAGGGCCTTTCTACGAGCAGTACTTC.

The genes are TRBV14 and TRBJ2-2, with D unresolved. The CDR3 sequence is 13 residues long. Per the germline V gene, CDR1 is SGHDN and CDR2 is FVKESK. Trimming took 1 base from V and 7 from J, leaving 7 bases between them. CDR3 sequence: CASSQAVVGELFF. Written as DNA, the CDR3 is TGTGCCAGCAGCCAAGCCGTTGTCGGGGAGCTGTTTTTT.

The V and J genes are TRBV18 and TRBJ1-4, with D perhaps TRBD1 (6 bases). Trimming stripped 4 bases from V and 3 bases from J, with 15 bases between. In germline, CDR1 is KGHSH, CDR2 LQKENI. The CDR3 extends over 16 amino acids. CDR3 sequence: CASSRGPAGANEKLFF. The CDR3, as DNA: TGTGCCAGCTCACGGGGTCCGGCAGGGGCTAATGAAAAACTGTTTTTT.

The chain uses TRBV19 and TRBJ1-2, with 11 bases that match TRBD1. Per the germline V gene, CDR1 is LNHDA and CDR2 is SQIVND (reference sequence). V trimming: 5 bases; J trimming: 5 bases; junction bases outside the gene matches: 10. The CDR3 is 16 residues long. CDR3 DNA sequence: TGTGCCAGTAGTCGGGACAGGGGGACCCTTAAGTATGGCTACACCTTC. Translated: CASSRDRGTLKYGYTF. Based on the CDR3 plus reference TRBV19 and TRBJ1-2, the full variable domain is DGGITQSPKYLFRKEGQNVTLSCEQNLNHDAMYWYRQDPGQGLRLIYYSQIVNDFQKGDIAEGYSVSREKKESFPLTVTSAQKNPTAFYLCASSRDRGTLKYGYTFGSGTRLTVV.

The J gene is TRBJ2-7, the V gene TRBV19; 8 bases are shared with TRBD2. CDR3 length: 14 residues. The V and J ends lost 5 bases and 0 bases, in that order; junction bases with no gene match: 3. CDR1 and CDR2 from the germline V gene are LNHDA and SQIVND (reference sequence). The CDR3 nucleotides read TGTGCCAGTAGTGAACTAGCGGACTCCTACGAGCAGTACTTC. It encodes CASSELADSYEQYF.

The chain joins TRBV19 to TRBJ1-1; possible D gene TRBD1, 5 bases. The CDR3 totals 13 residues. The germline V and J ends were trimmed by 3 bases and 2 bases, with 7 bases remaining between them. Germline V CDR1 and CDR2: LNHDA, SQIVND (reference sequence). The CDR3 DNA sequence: TGTGCCAGTAGTATCGGGGGAAACACTGAAGCTTTCTTT. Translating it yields CASSIGGNTEAFF.

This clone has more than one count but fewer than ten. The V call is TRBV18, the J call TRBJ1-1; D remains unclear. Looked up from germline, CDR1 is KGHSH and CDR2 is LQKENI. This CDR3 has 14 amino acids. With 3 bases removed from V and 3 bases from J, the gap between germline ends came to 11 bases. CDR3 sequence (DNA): TGTGCCAGCTCACCTTATGGGAGGGACACTGAAGCTTTCTTT. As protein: CASSPYGRDTEAFF.

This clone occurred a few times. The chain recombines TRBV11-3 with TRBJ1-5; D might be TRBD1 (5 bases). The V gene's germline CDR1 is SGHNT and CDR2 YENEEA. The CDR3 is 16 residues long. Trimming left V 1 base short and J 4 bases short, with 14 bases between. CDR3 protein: CASSLGRSGFNQPQHF. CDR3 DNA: TGTGCCAGCAGCTTAGGTCGCTCAGGGTTTAATCAGCCCCAGCATTTT.

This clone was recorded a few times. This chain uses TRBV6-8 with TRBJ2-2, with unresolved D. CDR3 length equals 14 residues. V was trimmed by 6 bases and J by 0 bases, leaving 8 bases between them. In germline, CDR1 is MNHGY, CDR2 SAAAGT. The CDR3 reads CASRADANTGELFF. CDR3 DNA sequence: TGTGCCAGCAGGGCAGACGCGAACACCGGGGAGCTGTTTTTT.

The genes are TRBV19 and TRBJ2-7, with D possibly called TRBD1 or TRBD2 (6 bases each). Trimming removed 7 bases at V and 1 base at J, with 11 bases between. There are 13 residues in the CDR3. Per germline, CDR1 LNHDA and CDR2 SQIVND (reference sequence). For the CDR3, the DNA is TGTGCCAGTAAGGGGGGACGGTCCTACGAGCAGTACTTC. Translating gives CASKGGRSYEQYF.

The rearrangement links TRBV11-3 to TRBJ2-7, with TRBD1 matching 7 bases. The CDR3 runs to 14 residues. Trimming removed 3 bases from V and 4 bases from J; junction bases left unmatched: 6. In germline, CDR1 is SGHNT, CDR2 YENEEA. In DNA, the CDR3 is TGTGCCAGCAGCTTCCCGGGACAGCAATACGAGCAGTACTTC. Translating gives CASSFPGQQYEQYF.

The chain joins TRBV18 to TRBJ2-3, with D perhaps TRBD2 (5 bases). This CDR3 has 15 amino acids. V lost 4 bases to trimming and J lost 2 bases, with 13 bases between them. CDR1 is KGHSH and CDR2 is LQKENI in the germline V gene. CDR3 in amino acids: CASSQDYQTTDTQYF. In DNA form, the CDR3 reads TGTGCCAGCTCACAAGACTACCAAACCACAGATACGCAGTATTTT. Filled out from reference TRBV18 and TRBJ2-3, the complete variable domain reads NAGVMQNPRHLVRRRGQEARLRCSPMKGHSHVYWYRQLPEEGLKFMVYLQKENIIDESGMPKERFSAEFPKEGPSILRIQQVVRGDSAAYFCASSQDYQTTDTQYFGPGTRLTVL.